The 14 T cell receptor beta chains below were found in one sample sequenced in a study of early T cells in non-severe SARS-CoV-2 infection. TCRdb processed the 5' RACE reads anew with MiXCR; each CDR3 protein has one entry. The sample has some 61,000 distinct CDR3 sequences; around 14% are singletons. The sequenced sample consisted of whole blood. The source of these receptors is an adult who was a healthcare worker with PCR-confirmed SARS-CoV-2 infection or an uninfected control (not recorded which).

This clonotype has at least ten counts. V usage is TRBV6-2 or TRBV6-3 and J usage is TRBJ2-2; unclear D gene. The CDR3 totals 14 residues. Germline V gene lookup returns CDR1 MNHEY and CDR2 SVGEGT. V was pared by 2 bases and J by 1 base, with 5 bases between. The CDR3 here is CASSYVVNTGELFF. The CDR3 DNA follows: TGTGCCAGCAGTTACGTAGTGAACACCGGGGAGCTGTTTTTT.

About this clonotype: At one boundary the junction diverges from the germline segment, which might be a read error. The gene calls are TRBV11-2 and TRBJ2-1, with 10 nucleotides matching TRBD1. Germline-derived CDR1 and CDR2 are SGHAT and FQNNGV. CDR3 size: 15 residues. CDR3 DNA sequence: TGTGCCAGCAGCCCCATGGTAGGGACAGGGGATGAGCAGTTCTTT. Its translation: CASSPMVGTGDEQFF.

The chain joins TRBV5-1 to TRBJ1-2; 7 bases match TRBD1. The junction had 16 bases not matched to a gene; V was cut back by 3 bases and J by 8 bases. Per germline, CDR1 SGHRS and CDR2 YFSETQ. This CDR3 contains 16 residues. The CDR3 loop reads CASSSNLGDRARGYTF. Written as DNA, the CDR3 is TGCGCCAGCAGCTCCAACCTCGGAGACAGGGCCCGGGGCTACACCTTC.

This clonotype turned up a few times. CDR3 sequence reads: CASSHSERGGSYNEQFF. In DNA, the CDR3 is TGTGCCAGCAGCCACTCGGAGCGGGGGGGATCCTACAATGAGCAGTTCTTC. V and J are TRBV3-1 and TRBJ2-1, with 10 positions matching TRBD2. Germline lookup yields CDR1 LGHDT and CDR2 YNNKEL (reference sequence). The CDR3 extends over 17 amino acids. After removal of 3 bases from V and 1 base from J, the junction contained 6 bases not matched to a gene.

This clonotype was found a few times. The rearrangement joins TRBV28 to TRBJ2-3; 7 bases map to TRBD1. The CDR3 is 14 residues long. Germline V lookup: CDR1 MDHEN, CDR2 SYDVKM. After removal of 5 bases from V and 6 bases from J, the junction contained 8 bases not matched to a gene. DNA for the CDR3: TGTGCCAGCAGTCAAGGGGGCCACACGGATACGCAGTATTTT. It translates to CASSQGGHTDTQYF. Full variable domain (rest looked up from reference TRBV28 and TRBJ2-3): DVKVTQSSRYLVKRTGEKVFLECVQDMDHENMFWYRQDPGLGLRLIYFSYDVKMKEKGDIPEGYSVSREKKERFSLILESASTNQTSMYLCASSQGGHTDTQYFGPGTRLTVL.

This clonotype was observed many times. The chain combines TRBV6-6 with TRBJ2-3; D possibly corresponds to TRBD2 (5 bases). Between the trimmed V and J ends, which lost 5 bases and 8 bases, there was a span of 14 bases. Germline loops: CDR1 MNHNY, CDR2 SVGAGI (reference sequence). The CDR3 has 13 residues. The CDR3 protein is CASSASGGGTQYF. CDR3 coding DNA: TGTGCCAGCAGTGCGTCAGGAGGCGGTACGCAGTATTTT.

This clonotype showed up many times. V gene TRBV29-1 combines with J gene TRBJ2-5, with 7 bases that match TRBD2. Trimming took 4 bases from V and 0 from J; bases not matched to a gene: 5. The germline V gene encodes CDR1 SQVTM and CDR2 ANQGSEA. The CDR3 has 14 amino acids. CDR3 residues: CSVGVGGNQETQYF. The CDR3 DNA reads as TGCAGCGTTGGGGTCGGGGGGAACCAAGAGACCCAGTACTTC.

This sequence joins TRBV28 and TRBJ2-1; the D is unclear. V dropped 4 bases and J dropped 1 base, with 11 bases sitting between them. In germline, CDR1 is MDHEN, CDR2 SYDVKM. The CDR3 has 15 amino acids. DNA for the CDR3: TGTGCCAGCAGTTCCGGGTACCTATCCTACAATGAGCAGTTCTTC. Translation gives CASSSGYLSYNEQFF.

There are a few counts of this clonotype. This chain joins TRBV28 and TRBJ2-1; TRBD1 aligns across 7 bases. Trimming at V came to 7 bases and at J to 8 bases, leaving 2 bases not matched to a gene. This CDR3 contains 11 residues. Germline values: CDR1 MDHEN, CDR2 SYDVKM. CDR3 in amino acids: CASNDRDEQFF. As DNA, the CDR3 is TGTGCCAGCAACGACAGGGATGAGCAGTTCTTC.

The chain combines TRBV11-2 with TRBJ2-2; D may be TRBD2 (5 bases). This CDR3 comprises 13 residues. Germline V gene lookup returns CDR1 SGHAT and CDR2 FQNNGV. V was trimmed by 3 bases and J by 7 bases, leaving 9 bases between them. This chain's CDR3 is CASSLGGGGELFF. The CDR3 coding sequence is TGTGCCAGCAGCTTGGGCGGAGGCGGGGAGCTGTTTTTT.

This clonotype was counted a few times. The rearrangement uses TRBV19 and TRBJ2-7; TRBD1 agrees at 8 bases. Germline V gene data show CDR1 as LNHDA and CDR2 as SQIVND (reference sequence). This CDR3 is built from 13 residues. The V and J ends lost 4 bases and 8 bases, in that order; junction bases with no gene match: 7. CDR3 nucleotides: TGTGCCAGTAGTACCCCCCAGGGGGCCCAGCAGTACTTC. Translating gives CASSTPQGAQQYF. Filled out from reference TRBV19 and TRBJ2-7, the complete variable domain reads DGGITQSPKYLFRKEGQNVTLSCEQNLNHDAMYWYRQDPGQGLRLIYYSQIVNDFQKGDIAEGYSVSREKKESFPLTVTSAQKNPTAFYLCASSTPQGAQQYFGPGTRLTVT.

The J gene is TRBJ2-1, the V gene TRBV4-3; tentatively, D is TRBD1 or TRBD2 (6 bases each). V lost 2 bases, J lost 9 bases, and 20 bases lay in between. Per germline, CDR1 LGHNA and CDR2 YSLEER. The CDR3 has 16 amino acids. CDR3: CASSQQTPGAGSEQFF. In DNA form, the CDR3 reads TGCGCCAGCAGCCAACAAACTCCGGGGGCCGGCAGTGAGCAGTTCTTC.

J is TRBJ2-7 and V is TRBV5-1; D perhaps matches TRBD2 (5 bases). CDR1 is SGHRS, CDR2 YFSETQ, per germline. The germline V and J ends were trimmed by 5 bases and 7 bases, with 16 bases remaining between them. The CDR3 spans 13 residues. CDR3 residues: CASSAGMAGEQYF. The CDR3 DNA sequence: TGCGCCAGCAGTGCCGGGATGGCTGGTGAGCAGTACTTC.

Ten or more counts support this clonotype. This rearrangement joins TRBV10-2 to TRBJ1-2; D is unresolved. The V end lost 6 bases, the J end lost 2 bases, and 7 bases lay between the germline ends. The CDR3 totals 12 residues. Germline V gene data show CDR1 as WSHSY and CDR2 as SAAADI. The DNA for the CDR3 is TGCGCCAGCAGGGAGGACAACTATGGCTACACCTTC. Amino acids: CASREDNYGYTF.